The T cell receptor (beta chain) under discussion was sequenced for a study of glioma-infiltrating T cells. Study observations and caveats: Above-expected tissue-blood divergence occurred in all gliomas, most in low-grade ones.

There are many counts of this clonotype. Antigen: not known. Deletions cut 5 bases from V and 6 bases from J, with 20 bases between. The CDR3 sequence is 15 residues long. CDR1 and CDR2 from the germline V gene are MDHEN and SYDVKM. TCR alpha and beta CDR3 regions were amplified from RNA using iRepertoire nested multiplex PCR. Via MiXCR, TCRdb re-called the multiplex PCR reads, giving one row per CDR3 protein. Here the sample spans under 200,000 distinct CDR3 sequences, under 55% being singletons. The chain couples TRBV28 to TRBJ2-7, with no clear D. Sequences were obtained from glioma tissue, nonneoplastic brain tissue, or PBMCs (not recorded which). The TCR originated in a human donor with low-grade glioma or glioblastoma, undergoing nonglioma brain surgery, or in good health (not recorded which). The DNA for the CDR3 is TGTGCCAGCAGTCCTGCCCTAAACCTACCTACCGAGCAGTACTTC. Its protein product is CASSPALNLPTEQYF.